The 27 T cell receptor beta chains given below trace back to one sample, sequenced in a study of CD8 T cells in ankylosing spondylitis. TCRdb reprocessed the 5' RACE reads via MiXCR and lists one record per CDR3 protein. Of under 250,000 distinct CDR3 sequences in the sample, about a quarter were seen once. The source material was blood, either unsorted or a sorted T cell fraction (not recorded which). These receptors were obtained from a male donor with ankylosing spondylitis or in good health (not recorded which).

This clonotype has a count of ten or more. The chain uses TRBV12-3 or TRBV12-4 and TRBJ2-7, with 10 bases lining up with TRBD1. This CDR3 has 15 residues. The trim removed 6 bases at V and 5 bases at J, leaving 10 bases unmatched. The CDR3 spells CASSLGTGVVDEQYF. For the CDR3, the DNA is TGTGCCAGCAGCTTGGGGACAGGGGTTGTGGACGAGCAGTACTTC.

This clonotype was found once. The chain has TRBV20-1 and TRBJ2-7, with 11 bases lining up with TRBD2. The V segment lost 0 bases and the J segment 5 bases; nucleotides outside the gene matches: 6. This CDR3 is 15 amino acids long. Germline V lookup: CDR1 DFQATT, CDR2 SNEGSKA (reference sequence). CDR3 DNA: TGCAGTGCTAGAGATCCGACTAGCGGGATCCACGAGCAGTACTTC. Encoded protein: CSARDPTSGIHEQYF.

V and J are TRBV29-1 and TRBJ2-5; 12 bases align to TRBD1. The CDR3 length is 14 residues. Trimming took 6 bases from V and 6 from J; bases not matched to a gene: 8. Germline assignment: CDR1 SQVTM and CDR2 ANQGSEA. CDR3 in DNA: TGCAGCGTCAAGGGACAGGGGGCTACGAAGACCCAGTACTTC. Amino acid sequence: CSVKGQGATKTQYF.

This clonotype was detected ten times or more. This chain joins TRBV5-1 and TRBJ2-1; 8 bases align to TRBD2. The CDR3 runs to 16 residues. J was trimmed by 4 bases and V by 5 bases; bases with no gene match: 11. The germline V gene encodes CDR1 SGHRS and CDR2 YFSETQ. CDR3 sequence reads: CASRGLELAGYNEQFF. DNA of the CDR3: TGCGCCAGCAGGGGACTAGAGCTGGCGGGTTACAATGAGCAGTTCTTC.

This clonotype was counted at least ten times. The chain has TRBV5-1 and TRBJ2-2; no definite D call. The CDR3 covers 12 residues. V gave up 3 bases and J gave up 6 bases, with 6 bases separating them. Germline-derived CDR1 and CDR2 are SGHRS and YFSETQ. For the CDR3, the DNA is TGCGCCAGCAGCTCCCCACCCGGGGAGCTGTTTTTT. Amino acids: CASSSPPGELFF.

This clonotype has only a few counts. The CDR3 DNA reads as TGCAGCGTTTTTGATAACTATGGCTACACCTTC. Its protein is CSVFDNYGYTF. The V gene is TRBV29-1, the J gene TRBJ1-2; D gene ambiguous. Germline values: CDR1 SQVTM, CDR2 ANQGSEA. Trimming cost V 5 bases and J 1 base, with 5 bases left between them. The CDR3 has 11 amino acids.

The sample holds a few counts of this clonotype. The J gene is TRBJ2-7, the V gene TRBV20-1; 9 bases map to TRBD2. Looked up from germline, CDR1 is DFQATT and CDR2 is SNEGSKA (reference sequence). After removal of 5 bases from V and 3 bases from J, the junction contained 8 bases not matched to a gene. This CDR3 has 14 residues. The DNA of the CDR3 is TGCAGTGCTGGTCCAAGCGGGAGGATCTACGAGCAGTACTTC. Its translation: CSAGPSGRIYEQYF.

In this sample, this clonotype turned up many times. The rearrangement links TRBV7-2 to TRBJ2-7; no clear D gene. The CDR3 consists of 14 residues. In germline, CDR1 is SGHTA, CDR2 FQGNSA. V gave up 1 base and J gave up 4 bases, with 11 bases separating them. The CDR3 protein is CASSLVGRLYEQYF. CDR3 bases: TGTGCCAGCAGCTTAGTCGGCCGCCTTTACGAGCAGTACTTC. Drawing the rest from reference TRBV7-2 and TRBJ2-7, the complete variable domain is GAGVSQSPSNKVTEKGKDVELRCDPISGHTALYWYRQSLGQGLEFLIYFQGNSAPDKSGLPSDRFSAERTGGSVSTLTIQRTQQEDSAVYLCASSLVGRLYEQYFGPGTRLTVT.

In this sample, this clonotype turned up a few times. The CDR3 spells CASSYSTGGRNIQYF. CDR3 bases: TGTGCCAGCAGTTACTCGACAGGGGGTCGGAACATTCAGTACTTC. The chain employs TRBV6-5 and TRBJ2-4, with 9 nucleotides matching TRBD1. Germline trimming cut 0 bases from V and 7 bases from J; bases unmatched to any gene: 4. The CDR3 runs 15 residues. The germline V gene has CDR1 MNHEY and CDR2 SVGAGI.

This clonotype was counted a few times. The chain has TRBV4-3 and TRBJ2-1; D tentatively fits TRBD1 or TRBD2 (5 bases each). V dropped 1 base and J dropped 8 bases, with 9 bases sitting between them. There are 13 residues in the CDR3. Germline values: CDR1 LGHNA, CDR2 YSLEER. As DNA, the CDR3 is TGCGCCAGCAGCCAAGTCCGGGGCTATGAGCAGTTCTTC. Amino acid sequence: CASSQVRGYEQFF.

This chain connects TRBV20-1 to TRBJ2-1; 9 bases align to TRBD2. There are 17 residues in the CDR3. The junction had 6 bases not matched to a gene; V was cut back by 0 bases and J by 0 bases. The germline CDR1 and CDR2 sequences are DFQATT and SNEGSKA (reference sequence). In DNA, the CDR3 is TGCAGTGCTAGAGATTCCGGCGGGAGGGCCTCCTACAATGAGCAGTTCTTC. Translating gives CSARDSGGRASYNEQFF.

This clonotype occurred many times. This rearrangement joins TRBV4-1 to TRBJ1-6; no clear D. V gave up 8 bases and J gave up 7 bases, with 9 bases separating them. CDR1 is MGHRA and CDR2 is YSYEKL in the germline V gene. The CDR3 extends over 12 amino acids. The CDR3 region has the DNA TGCGCCAGCGGCCTGAGCAATTCACCCCTCCACTTT. It codes for CASGLSNSPLHF.

The gene calls are TRBV2 and TRBJ2-3; 10 positions match TRBD2. Per germline, CDR1 SNHLY and CDR2 FYNNEI. The CDR3 has 15 amino acids. J was trimmed by 12 bases and V by 5 bases; bases with no gene match: 14. As DNA, the CDR3 is TGTGCCAGCAGTACTACTCAATGGACTAGCGGCCAACAGTATTTT. Amino acid sequence: CASSTTQWTSGQQYF.

The chain links TRBV29-1 to TRBJ1-1; 12 nucleotides line up with TRBD1. This CDR3 region has 15 residues. Losses at the gene ends were 3 bases for V and 4 bases for J; bases not matched to a gene: 6. Looked up from germline, CDR1 is SQVTM and CDR2 is ANQGSEA. The CDR3 DNA reads TGCAGCGTTGAGCCGGGACAGGGGGCAGTCACTGAAGCTTTCTTT. It yields the protein CSVEPGQGAVTEAFF. The variable domain in full, completed from reference TRBV29-1 and TRBJ1-1, reads SAVISQKPSRDICQRGTSLTIQCQVDSQVTMMFWYRQQPGQSLTLIATANQGSEATYESGFVIDKFPISRPNLTFSTLTVSNMSPEDSSIYLCSVEPGQGAVTEAFFGQGTRLTVV.

This clonotype was found a few times. The CDR3 is CASSKEELGANVLTF. For the CDR3, the DNA is TGTGCCAGCAGCAAAGAGGAACTCGGGGCCAACGTCCTGACTTTC. The chain recombines TRBV9 with TRBJ2-6, with D unresolved. The CDR3 has 15 amino acids. CDR1 is SGDLS, CDR2 YYNGEE, per germline. V was clipped by 4 bases and J by 4 bases, with 12 bases between them.

A note on this clonotype: Being one base from a much bigger clone, this may be a read error. The chain employs TRBV2 and TRBJ2-7, with D perhaps TRBD2 (6 bases). The CDR3 spans 13 residues. The V gene lost 3 bases and the J gene lost 5 bases, with 11 bases spanning the gap. Germline V gene data show CDR1 as SNHLY and CDR2 as FYNNEI. This chain's CDR3 is CASSDAGSNEQYF. For the CDR3, the DNA is TGTGCCAGCAGTGACGCGGGGTCCAACGAGCAGTACTTC.

The chain recombines TRBV29-1 with TRBJ2-7; D possibly corresponds to TRBD1 (6 bases). CDR3 size: 11 residues. V gave up 4 bases and J gave up 7 bases, with 11 bases separating them. The germline V gene encodes CDR1 SQVTM and CDR2 ANQGSEA. The DNA for the CDR3 is TGCAGCGTTGGACAGGCCCTGGAGCAGTACTTC. Its translation: CSVGQALEQYF.

The chain couples TRBV29-1 to TRBJ2-1, with 9 bases identical to TRBD2. The CDR3 sequence is 16 residues long. Germline CDR1 reads SQVTM; CDR2 reads ANQGSEA. V dropped 3 bases and J dropped 0; count of bases not matched to a gene: 6. The DNA of the CDR3 is TGCAGCGTTGAGTGGCTAGCGGGGAGCTCCTACAATGAGCAGTTCTTC. Translation gives CSVEWLAGSSYNEQFF.

V is TRBV27 and J is TRBJ2-1; 11 bases are shared with TRBD2. This CDR3 region has 16 residues. V trimming: 5 bases; J trimming: 5 bases; junction bases outside the gene matches: 8. The V gene's germline CDR1 is MNHEY and CDR2 SMNVEV (reference sequence). CDR3 in DNA: TGTGCCAGCAGTCGAATAGCGGGAGGGCCGAACAATGAGCAGTTCTTC. This codes for CASSRIAGGPNNEQFF.

At least ten counts were recorded for this clonotype. This chain links TRBV5-1 with TRBJ2-5, with TRBD1 matching over 8 bases. J was trimmed by 5 bases and V by 4 bases; bases with no gene match: 13. The CDR3 extends over 16 amino acids. In germline, CDR1 is SGHRS, CDR2 YFSETQ. This chain's CDR3 is CASSKTSGGGWETQYF. In nucleotides, the CDR3 is TGCGCCAGCAGCAAGACCTCAGGGGGCGGCTGGGAGACCCAGTACTTC.

This clonotype was found many times. The chain links TRBV12-3 or TRBV12-4 to TRBJ2-7, with TRBD1 matching 8 bases. The junction had 4 bases not matched to a gene; V was cut back by 1 base and J by 2 bases. The CDR3 length is 15 residues. The CDR3 region has the DNA TGTGCCAGCAGTTTAGTGACAGGGGCGACCTACGAGCAGTACTTC. Its translation is CASSLVTGATYEQYF.

The chain is built from TRBV4-3 and TRBJ2-7; TRBD2 matches at 8 bases. The V gene's germline CDR1 is LGHNA and CDR2 YSLEER. The CDR3 extends over 14 amino acids. The V gene end was trimmed by 1 base and the J gene end by 6 bases; junction bases not matched to a gene: 5. Written as DNA, the CDR3 is TGCGCCAGCAGCCAAGTACAAGCGGGAGCCGAGCAGTACTTC. This translates into CASSQVQAGAEQYF.

This chain connects TRBV29-1 to TRBJ2-7; 7 bases agree with TRBD1. The V gene end was trimmed by 7 bases and the J gene end by 3 bases; junction bases not matched to a gene: 6. Germline V lookup: CDR1 SQVTM, CDR2 ANQGSEA. There are 12 residues in the CDR3. The CDR3 DNA reads TGCAGCGGGACGGGACAGAACTACGAGCAGTACTTC. Translated, it gives CSGTGQNYEQYF.

This clonotype was picked up many times. The rearrangement links TRBV5-1 to TRBJ2-3; tentatively, D is TRBD1 (7 bases). V dropped 0 bases and J dropped 5 bases, with 10 bases sitting between them. This CDR3 region has 14 residues. CDR1 and CDR2 from the germline V gene are SGHRS and YFSETQ. The CDR3 DNA reads as TGCGCCAGCAGCTTGGACCAGGGGGGAGATACGCAGTATTTT. Protein sequence: CASSLDQGGDTQYF.

This clonotype was counted at least ten times. In DNA form, the CDR3 reads TGTGCCAGCAGTAAGGCAGGGAGCAATCAGCCCCAGCATTTT. Its protein product is CASSKAGSNQPQHF. This sequence joins TRBV25-1 and TRBJ1-5, with D possibly TRBD1 on 5 matching bases. The CDR3 covers 14 residues. CDR1 MGHDK and CDR2 SYGVNS come from the germline V gene. V lost 5 bases, J lost 1 base, and 9 bases lay in between. The full variable domain, with the rest looked up from reference TRBV25-1 and TRBJ1-5, is EADIYQTPRYLVIGTGKKITLECSQTMGHDKMYWYQQDPGMELHLIHYSYGVNSTEKGDLSSESTVSRIRTEHFPLTLESARPSHTSQYLCASSKAGSNQPQHFGDGTRLSIL.

This clonotype was recorded at least ten times. The gene calls are TRBV7-2 and TRBJ2-5, with 9 bases lining up with TRBD1. The CDR3 is 14 amino acids. CDR1 and CDR2 from the germline V gene are SGHTA and FQGNSA. After removal of 3 bases from V and 4 bases from J, the junction contained 3 bases not matched to a gene. CDR3 nucleotides: TGTGCCAGCAGCTTGGACAGGGGAGCAGAGACCCAGTACTTC. It codes for CASSLDRGAETQYF.

This clonotype came up a few times. The chain links TRBV29-1 to TRBJ2-3, with a tentative D call TRBD2 (5 bases). The CDR3 is made up of 14 amino acids. V shed 6 bases and J shed 0 bases, with 13 bases lying between them. Germline assignment: CDR1 SQVTM and CDR2 ANQGSEA. The CDR3 DNA sequence: TGCAGCGTACAACTAGGAACTAGCACAGATACGCAGTATTTT. As protein: CSVQLGTSTDTQYF.